Following are 17 T cell receptor beta chains from one sample sequenced in a study of T cell changes during pregnancy in multiple sclerosis. Repertoires were generated with immunoSEQ multiplex PCR, while TCRdb's copy carries only in-frame clones and drops some. The table shows approximately 60,000 clones, with less than 95% occurring only once. Here the sequenced sample was peripheral blood, taken after pregnancy. These receptors were taken from a female donor in good health, enrolled as a control in a pregnancy study.

This chain joins TRBV5-1 and TRBJ2-2, with 12 nucleotides matching TRBD2. V trimming: 2 bases; J trimming: 2 bases; junction bases outside the gene matches: 4. CDR3 length equals 17 residues. Germline CDR1 SGHRS, CDR2 YFSETQ. CDR3 bases: TGCGCCAGCAGCTTACTAGCGGGGGGCCCTAACACCGGGGAGCTGTTTTTT. Amino acids: CASSLLAGGPNTGELFF.

V usage is TRBV6-1 and J usage is TRBJ1-2, with a weak D call TRBD1 (5 bases). V dropped 1 base and J dropped 5 bases, with 17 bases sitting between them. The CDR3 consists of 16 residues. Germline assignment: CDR1 MNHNS and CDR2 SASEGT. The chain's CDR3 is CASSEVTGPKSYGYTF. Written as DNA, the CDR3 is TGTGCCAGCAGTGAAGTAACAGGTCCAAAGTCTTATGGCTACACCTTC.

The J gene is TRBJ2-5, the V gene TRBV27; possibly TRBD1 for D (6 bases). V was trimmed by 8 bases and J by 3 bases, leaving 16 bases between them. The CDR3 has 14 residues. CDR1 and CDR2 (germline): MNHEY, SMNVEV (reference sequence). The CDR3 reads CASGSLQGEETQYF. As DNA, the CDR3 is TGTGCCAGCGGAAGCCTACAGGGTGAAGAGACCCAGTACTTC.

V is TRBV11-1 and J is TRBJ2-7; TRBD2 aligns across 7 bases. CDR1 SGHAT and CDR2 FQDESV come from the germline V gene (reference sequence). CDR3 length: 12 residues. The trim removed 8 bases at V and 2 bases at J, leaving 3 bases unmatched. The CDR3 region is CASRDYTYEQYF. DNA for the CDR3: TGTGCCAGCCGGGACTACACCTACGAGCAGTACTTC.

This chain links TRBV28 with TRBJ2-5, with 10 positions matching TRBD1. Germline lookup yields CDR1 MDHEN and CDR2 SYDVKM. Unmatched junction bases numbered 6, after V lost 6 bases and J lost 2 bases. The CDR3 is 15 amino acids. DNA for the CDR3: TGTGCCAGCAGGGGGGACAGGGGATTTCAAGAGACCCAGTACTTC. Translating it yields CASRGDRGFQETQYF.

The chain couples TRBV27 to TRBJ1-2; 8 bases are a match to TRBD1. With 7 bases clipped from V and 5 bases from J, the junction kept 9 bases outside the gene matches. Germline lookup yields CDR1 MNHEY and CDR2 SMNVEV (reference sequence). This CDR3 contains 14 residues. In nucleotides, the CDR3 is TGTGCCAGCACCACCGGGACAGGTACTTATGGCTACACCTTC. Protein sequence: CASTTGTGTYGYTF.

The genes are TRBV6-5 and TRBJ1-1; D is ambiguous. V was shortened by 0 bases and J by 3 bases, with 8 bases between the two germline ends. The CDR3 loop spans 14 amino acids. Germline CDR1 is MNHEY and CDR2 is SVGAGI. The CDR3, as DNA: TGTGCCAGCAGTTACTCGAGGTCGGACACTGAAGCTTTCTTT. Amino acids: CASSYSRSDTEAFF.

The CDR3 is CASSRSGTVEAFF. The CDR3 bases are TGCGCCAGCAGCCGGTCAGGGACAGTTGAAGCTTTCTTT. J is TRBJ1-1 and V is TRBV4-1; 7 positions match TRBD1. Germline-derived CDR1 and CDR2 are MGHRA and YSYEKL. CDR3 length: 13 amino acids. The V gene end was trimmed by 4 bases and the J gene end by 7 bases; junction bases not matched to a gene: 6.

V is TRBV15 and J is TRBJ1-2, with TRBD1 matching over 8 bases. The CDR3 is made up of 17 amino acids. The germline V gene has CDR1 LNHNV and CDR2 YYDKDF (reference sequence). The trim removed 5 bases at V and 4 bases at J, leaving 15 bases unmatched. The CDR3 region is CATSGQVEGTGSYGYTF. CDR3 sequence (DNA): TGTGCCACCAGCGGCCAAGTGGAGGGGACAGGATCCTATGGCTACACCTTC.

This chain joins TRBV9 and TRBJ1-1; unclear D gene. The CDR3 has 14 amino acids. Germline loops: CDR1 SGDLS, CDR2 YYNGEE. V lost 2 bases and J 10 bases, leaving 18 bases between the germline ends. The CDR3, as DNA: TGTGCCAGCAGCGTCCACCCTACGACACCAGTAGCTTTCTTT. Translating gives CASSVHPTTPVAFF.

This clone was recorded only once. The chain combines TRBV6-1 with TRBJ1-1; possibly TRBD1 for D (5 bases). CDR3 length: 16 residues. Germline V gives CDR1 MNHNS, CDR2 SASEGT. Trimming removed 3 bases at V and 3 bases at J, with 17 bases between. In DNA, the CDR3 is TGTGCCAGCAGTGACAGGGCGCTATCATGGGACACTGAAGCTTTCTTT. This codes for CASSDRALSWDTEAFF.

This clone was picked up one time. The genes are TRBV7-9 and TRBJ2-1, with 12 bases identical to TRBD2. This CDR3 is 15 amino acids long. Trimming cost V 4 bases and J 6 bases; bases outside gene matches: 4. CDR1 SEHNR and CDR2 FQNEAQ come from the germline V gene (reference sequence). CDR3 nucleotide sequence: TGTGCCAGCAGCTACGGGACTAGCGGGTTCAATGAGCAGTTCTTC. Translated: CASSYGTSGFNEQFF.

This clone is a singleton in its sample. The J gene is TRBJ2-2, the V gene TRBV7-9; unclear D gene. Germline assignment: CDR1 SEHNR and CDR2 FQNEAQ (reference sequence). The germline V and J ends were trimmed by 2 bases and 6 bases, with 7 bases remaining between them. This CDR3 has 13 residues. As DNA, the CDR3 is TGTGCCAGCAGCTTAAACCTAGCCGGGGAGCTGTTTTTT. It encodes CASSLNLAGELFF.

The V and J genes are TRBV20-1 and TRBJ1-2; a possible D gene is TRBD1 (5 bases). V was trimmed by 6 bases and J by 3 bases, leaving 8 bases between them. This CDR3 spans 11 amino acids. CDR1 is DFQATT, CDR2 SNEGSKA, per germline (reference sequence). CDR3 in DNA: TGCAGTGCCTCGACAGACTATGGCTACACCTTC. This gives the protein CSASTDYGYTF.

The genes are TRBV7-8 and TRBJ2-2; the D gene is possibly TRBD1 (6 bases). The germline V gene encodes CDR1 SGHVS and CDR2 FQNEAQ. This CDR3 spans 16 amino acids. V gave up 3 bases and J gave up 7 bases, with 18 bases separating them. The CDR3 DNA reads as TGTGCCAGCAGCTTTGCCGGGAACAGGGCGGGCGGGGAGCTGTTTTTT. Translation: CASSFAGNRAGGELFF.

This clone has only one observation. The chain links TRBV9 to TRBJ2-3, with TRBD1 matching 7 bases. CDR3 size: 13 residues. CDR1 SGDLS and CDR2 YYNGEE come from the germline V gene. Unmatched junction bases numbered 5, after V lost 6 bases and J lost 4 bases. The CDR3 loop is CASNYQGADTQYF. The CDR3 bases are TGTGCCAGCAACTATCAGGGGGCAGATACGCAGTATTTT. The whole variable domain, remainder taken from reference TRBV9 and TRBJ2-3, is DSGVTQTPKHLITATGQRVTLRCSPRSGDLSVYWYQQSLDQGLQFLIQYYNGEERAKGNILERFSAQQFPDLHSELNLSSLELGDSALYFCASNYQGADTQYFGPGTRLTVL.

The CDR3, as DNA: TGTGCCAGCACTGGGGCTTCCAGGGACACTGAAGCTTTCTTT. Encoded protein: CASTGASRDTEAFF. V usage is TRBV2 and J usage is TRBJ1-1; a possible D gene is TRBD1 (5 bases). The CDR3 is made up of 14 amino acids. Deletions cut 7 bases from V and 3 bases from J, with 15 bases between. The germline gives CDR1 SNHLY, CDR2 FYNNEI.